This T cell receptor beta chain was retrieved from a study of blood T cell repertoires in COVID-19. On the study more broadly: PBMCs, B-cell-depleted T cells, or T cells were the source of the cDNA or gDNA that made up the material.

The data were produced by immunoSEQ multiplex PCR, yet TCRdb's version contains in-frame clones alone and is incomplete. The repertoire holds under 150,000 clones, with roughly 91% as singletons. CDR3 size: 15 residues. The J gene is TRBJ1-2, the V gene TRBV21-1. TRBV21-1 is annotated as a pseudogene. Sequenced material: peripheral blood. The sequence was obtained from a man aged 50 or older with active or convalescent COVID-19. CDR3 protein: CASSKDYLANYGYTF. CDR3 coding DNA: TGTGCCAGCAGCAAAGATTATCTAGCTAACTATGGCTACACCTTC.